This record covers a single T cell receptor (beta chain). Its antigen is not identified. This entry is derived from a study of T-cell memory formation after mild COVID-19. Study-wide findings and caveats: Among contracting clones, CD4+ were mainly CM/EM and CD8+ enriched in EMRA.

This CDR3 spans 14 amino acids. V lost 5 bases and J 3 bases, leaving 13 bases between the germline ends. Germline assignment: CDR1 SGHKS and CDR2 YYEKEE (reference sequence). With constant-segment primers, 5'RACE yielded cDNA libraries of TCR alpha and TCR beta that carried sample barcodes and UMIs. TCRdb ran MiXCR on the 5' RACE reads and lists one entry per CDR3 protein. The table includes 180,000 or so distinct CDR3 sequences, around 10% detected once. The chain uses TRBV5-5 and TRBJ2-3; the D gene is possibly TRBD2 (6 bases). Sequencing input: PBMCs or a T cell subset sorted from them (not recorded which). The clonotype comes from a man aged 18-30 years who had mild COVID-19 (a few samples of this study predate the infection). Cell type and time point are not known. CDR3 amino acids: CASRSAGRTDTQYF. The CDR3 coding sequence is TGTGCCAGCAGGTCCGCGGGGAGGACAGATACGCAGTATTTT.